This T cell receptor beta chain was recovered during a study of human T cells and chemical hapten exposure. TCRdb reprocessed the RACE reads via MiXCR and lists one record per CDR3 protein. The sample includes 180,000 or so distinct CDR3 sequences, 25% to 35% seen only once; the top ten take roughly 3%. CDR1 is SQVTM and CDR2 is ANQGSEA in the germline V gene. Trimming shortened V by 6 bases and J by 3 bases, and 15 bases separated the two germline ends. The CDR3 covers 13 residues. This sample's time point: pre-sensitization, week 0. Specified treatment: therapeutic diphenylcyclopropenone sensitization with weekly scalp DPC.

This chain uses TRBV29-1 with TRBJ2-7, with D possibly being TRBD1 (6 bases). The sample here was whole blood, taken in connection with sensitization to the hapten diphenylcyclopropenone (DPC). The sequence came from a woman aged 25 to 45 with alopecia areata. Some clones in this sample may be carry-over from other donors' samples. CDR3 amino acids: CSVAKGQGYEQYF. The CDR3 bases are TGCAGCGTAGCCAAGGGACAAGGCTACGAGCAGTACTTC.